This T cell receptor (beta chain) was recorded in a study of shared clonotypes between healthy human individuals. As to this clone: Its matching antigen is unknown.

Naive-designated CD8 cells lacked CD45RO, were positively enriched for CCR7, and omitted terminally differentiated effector memory CD45RA+ cells. Notes on the study in general: Sorted-subset sequencing, rarefaction showed, was incomplete despite large depth.

The authors loaded approximately 220 ng DNA, roughly 27,000 T cell genomes, into sorted-subset replicate PCRs. The data were produced by immunoSEQ multiplex PCR, yet TCRdb's version contains in-frame clones alone and is incomplete. The sample contains around 2,000,000 clones, 85% to 95% of which appear only once. The clonotype was recovered from a man aged 18 to 29 in good health. The sample consisted of naive CD8+ T cells sorted from blood.

The CDR3 loop reads CAWISPGRTSEPETQYF. The CDR3 nucleotides read TGTGCCTGGATCTCCCCGGGGAGGACTAGCGAACCAGAGACCCAGTACTTC. V gene TRBV30 combines with J gene TRBJ2-5; 9 bases match TRBD2. V gave up 4 bases and J gave up 4 bases; unmatched junction bases: 16. CDR1 is GTSNPN and CDR2 is SVGIG in the germline V gene (reference sequence). CDR3 length: 17 residues.